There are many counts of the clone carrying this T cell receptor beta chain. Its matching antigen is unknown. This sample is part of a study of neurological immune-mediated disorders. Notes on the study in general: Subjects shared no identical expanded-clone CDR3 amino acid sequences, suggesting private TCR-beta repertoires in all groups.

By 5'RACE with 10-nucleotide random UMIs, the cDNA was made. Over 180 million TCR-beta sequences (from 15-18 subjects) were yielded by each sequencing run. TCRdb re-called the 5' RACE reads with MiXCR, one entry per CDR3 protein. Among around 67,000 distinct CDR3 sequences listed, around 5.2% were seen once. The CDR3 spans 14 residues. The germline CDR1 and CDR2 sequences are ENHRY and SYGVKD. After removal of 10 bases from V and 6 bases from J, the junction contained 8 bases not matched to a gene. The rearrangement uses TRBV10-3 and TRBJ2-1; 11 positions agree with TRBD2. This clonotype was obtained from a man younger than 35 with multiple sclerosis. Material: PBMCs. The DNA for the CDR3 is TGTGCCACCCAAGGTCTAGCGGGGGGCAATGAGCAGTTCTTC. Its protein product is CATQGLAGGNEQFF.